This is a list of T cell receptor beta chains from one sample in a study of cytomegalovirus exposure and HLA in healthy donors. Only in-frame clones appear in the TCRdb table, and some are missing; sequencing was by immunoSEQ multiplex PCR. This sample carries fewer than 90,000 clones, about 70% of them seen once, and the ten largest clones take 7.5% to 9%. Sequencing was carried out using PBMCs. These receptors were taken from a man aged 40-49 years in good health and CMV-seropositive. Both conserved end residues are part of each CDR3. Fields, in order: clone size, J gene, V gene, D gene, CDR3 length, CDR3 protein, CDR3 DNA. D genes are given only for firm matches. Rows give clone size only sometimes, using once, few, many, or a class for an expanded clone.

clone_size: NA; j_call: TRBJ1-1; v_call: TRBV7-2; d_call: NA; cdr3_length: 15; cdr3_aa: CASSLTQGGGTEAFF; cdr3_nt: TGTGCCAGCAGCCTAACACAGGGAGGGGGCACTGAAGCTTTCTTT
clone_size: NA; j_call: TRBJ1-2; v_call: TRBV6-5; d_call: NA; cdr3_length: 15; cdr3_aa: CASRRLSLVNYGYTF; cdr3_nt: TGTGCCAGCAGGAGGCTCTCTCTCGTTAACTATGGCTACACCTTC
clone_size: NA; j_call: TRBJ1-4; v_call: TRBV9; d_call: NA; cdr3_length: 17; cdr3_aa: CASSVGSGGTANEKLFF; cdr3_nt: TGTGCCAGCAGCGTAGGGTCCGGGGGAACGGCTAATGAAAAACTGTTTTTT
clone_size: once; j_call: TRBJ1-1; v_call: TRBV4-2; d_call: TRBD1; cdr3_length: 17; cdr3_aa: CASSQAGTGGEGTEAFF; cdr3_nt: TGTGCCAGCAGCCAAGCCGGGACAGGGGGAGAGGGCACTGAAGCTTTCTTT
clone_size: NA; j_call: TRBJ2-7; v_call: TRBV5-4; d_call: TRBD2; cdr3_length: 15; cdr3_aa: CASSGGLAGPYEQYF; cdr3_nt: TGTGCCAGCAGCGGGGGACTAGCGGGGCCTTACGAGCAGTACTTC
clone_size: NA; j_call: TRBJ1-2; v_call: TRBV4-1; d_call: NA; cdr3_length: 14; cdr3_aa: CASSQEWGGYGYTF; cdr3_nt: TGCGCCAGCAGCCAAGAGTGGGGGGGCTATGGCTACACCTTC
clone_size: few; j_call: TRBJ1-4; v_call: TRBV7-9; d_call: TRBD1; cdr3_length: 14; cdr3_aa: CASSQGQGNEKLFF; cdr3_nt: TGTGCCAGCAGCCAGGGACAGGGTAACGAAAAACTGTTTTTT
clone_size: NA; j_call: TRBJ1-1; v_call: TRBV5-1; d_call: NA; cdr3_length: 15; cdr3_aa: CASSLEAMGNTEAFF; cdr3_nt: TGCGCCAGCAGCTTGGAAGCGATGGGGAACACTGAAGCTTTCTTT
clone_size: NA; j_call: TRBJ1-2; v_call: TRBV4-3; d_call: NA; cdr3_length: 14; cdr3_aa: CASSPETGNYGYTF; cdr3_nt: TGCGCCAGCAGCCCAGAGACAGGCAACTATGGCTACACCTTC
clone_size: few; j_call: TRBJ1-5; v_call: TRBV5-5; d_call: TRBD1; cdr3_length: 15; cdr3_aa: CASSFSGGANQPQHF; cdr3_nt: TGTGCCAGCAGCTTCTCAGGGGGAGCCAATCAGCCCCAGCATTTT
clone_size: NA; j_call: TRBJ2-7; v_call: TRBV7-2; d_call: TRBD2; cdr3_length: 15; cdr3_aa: CASSGGTSGKVEQYF; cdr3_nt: TGTGCCAGCAGCGGTGGGACTAGCGGGAAGGTGGAGCAGTACTTC
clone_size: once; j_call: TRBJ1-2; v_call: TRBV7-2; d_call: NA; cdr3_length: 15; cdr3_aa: CASSPRKGLGYGYTF; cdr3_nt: TGTGCCAGCAGCCCGCGAAAGGGGTTGGGCTATGGCTACACCTTC
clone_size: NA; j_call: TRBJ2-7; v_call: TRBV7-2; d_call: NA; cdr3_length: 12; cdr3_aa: CASSLIGAEQYF; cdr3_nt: TGTGCCAGCAGCTTAATAGGAGCCGAGCAGTACTTC
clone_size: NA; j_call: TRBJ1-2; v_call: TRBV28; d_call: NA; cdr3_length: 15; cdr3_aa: CASSASARVGYGYTF; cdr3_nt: TGTGCCAGCAGTGCCTCGGCCAGGGTGGGGTATGGCTACACCTTC
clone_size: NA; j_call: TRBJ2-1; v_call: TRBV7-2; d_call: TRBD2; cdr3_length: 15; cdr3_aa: CASSLVSSGSNEQFF; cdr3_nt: TGTGCCAGCAGCTTAGTGTCTAGCGGGAGCAATGAGCAGTTCTTC
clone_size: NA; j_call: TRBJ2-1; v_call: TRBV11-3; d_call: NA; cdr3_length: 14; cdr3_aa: CASSPSGSYNEQFF; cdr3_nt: TGTGCCAGCAGCCCTAGTGGCTCCTACAATGAGCAGTTCTTC
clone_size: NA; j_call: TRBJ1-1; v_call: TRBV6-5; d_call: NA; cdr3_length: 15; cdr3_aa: CASSSGPQGTTEAFF; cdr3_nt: TGTGCCAGCAGTTCGGGGCCCCAGGGGACCACTGAAGCTTTCTTT
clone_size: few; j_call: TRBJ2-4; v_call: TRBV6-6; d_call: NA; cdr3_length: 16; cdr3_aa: CASSKETPAAKNIQYF; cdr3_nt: TGTGCCAGCAGTAAGGAGACCCCGGCGGCCAAAAACATTCAGTACTTC